The clone carrying this T cell receptor (beta chain) has a handful of counts. Its antigen remains unidentified. Researchers generated TCR beta cDNA from roughly 510 ng of total RNA, relying on a constant-region primer. TCR beta libraries came from three nested multiplex PCR rounds using slightly modified ARM-PCR. TRBV1-TRBV30 forward and Cbeta reverse primers drove the first two roughly 10-cycle rounds. TCRdb reprocessed the multiplex PCR reads via MiXCR and lists one record per CDR3 protein. The table includes about 320,000 distinct CDR3 sequences, approximately 58% detected once. The CDR3 length is 13 residues. The V gene's germline CDR1 is PRHDT and CDR2 FYEKMQ (reference sequence). Trimming pared 1 base from V and 5 bases from J, leaving 6 bases between. These data come from a study of tumor-infiltrating lymphocytes in primary liver carcinoma. Blood RNA was derived from unsorted whole blood, and germline DNA was extracted too. These patients lived with chronic HBV infection and had never been treated.

The study's findings and limits: Researchers found tumor-adjacent and tumor-blood pairs overlapped less than tumor region pairs.

This chain joins TRBV13 and TRBJ2-1; D unresolved. The sequence was obtained from a woman aged 25 to 45 with primary liver carcinoma and hepatitis B virus infection. The sample consisted of peripheral blood. CDR3 residues: CASSLAGHNEQFF. CDR3 coding DNA: TGTGCCAGCAGCTTAGCGGGCCACAATGAGCAGTTCTTC.